These T cell receptor beta chains were read from a single sample in a study of blood T cell repertoires in COVID-19. Measured with immunoSEQ multiplex PCR; TCRdb has only the in-frame clones, and not every one. This sample has 250,000 to 350,000 clones, with around 84% found just once. The source material was peripheral blood. The source is a human donor with COVID-19, enrolled during active disease. The donor label of this sample is uncertain. Both conserved end residues are part of each CDR3. D genes are given only for firm matches.

v_call	j_call	d_call	cdr3_aa
TRBV5-1	TRBJ2-2	NA	CASSLVLGGGTGELFF
TRBV7-9	TRBJ2-5	TRBD2	CASSLRVLAGEGETQYF
TRBV28	TRBJ1-4	NA	CAGRQSLTNEKLFF
TRBV15	TRBJ2-1	TRBD2	CATDPGHSGRGYNEQFF
TRBV7-2	TRBJ1-1	TRBD1	CASSLAGQGNTEAFF
TRBV4-2	TRBJ2-5	TRBD2	CASSQARAGGLRETQYF
TRBV27	TRBJ2-1	NA	CASSPRPPVGGVHNEQFF
TRBV19	TRBJ2-7	TRBD1	CASRTRDRVAYEQYF
TRBV12-3/TRBV12-4	TRBJ1-1	TRBD1	CASRATGGTEAFF
TRBV28	TRBJ2-1	TRBD1	CASSLWGQADNEQFF
TRBV6-2/TRBV6-3	TRBJ2-1	TRBD2	CASSHHSGRTNEQFF
TRBV3-1/TRBV3-2	TRBJ1-3	NA	CASSQDWGAGKHTIYF
TRBV6-2/TRBV6-3	TRBJ2-5	NA	CASSYSRLPSQETQYF
TRBV2	TRBJ2-2	TRBD1	CASTGPGQQSGELFF
TRBV28	TRBJ2-3	NA	CASSRVVMNTQYF
TRBV5-1	TRBJ1-4	TRBD1	CASSKDRGANEKLFF
TRBV19	TRBJ1-1	NA	CASSIPGMNTEAFF
TRBV18	TRBJ2-5	NA	CASSPRTAQETQYF
TRBV18	TRBJ1-1	NA	CASSELTENTEAFF
TRBV5-6	TRBJ2-7	TRBD2	CASSTSGSSYEQYF
TRBV18	TRBJ2-2	NA	CASSLTALTGELFF
TRBV9	TRBJ2-1	NA	CASSFRTGYYNEQFF
TRBV7-2	TRBJ1-1	TRBD1	CASGPGQGTGVDPAFF
TRBV6-5	TRBJ1-1	NA	CASSYSRTEGEAFF
TRBV19	TRBJ1-5	NA	CASSIDREPNQPQHF
TRBV27	TRBJ1-1	NA	CASSLSSLTEAFF
TRBV5-5	TRBJ1-2	NA	CASSEAGGYTF
TRBV7-2	TRBJ2-7	NA	CASTGGQATSYEQYF
TRBV5-1	TRBJ1-1	TRBD1	CASSWGQTPNTEAFF
TRBV9	TRBJ2-3	TRBD2	CASSLGTSDRTDTQYF
TRBV4-2	TRBJ2-1	NA	CASSHYFPNPAYNEQFF
TRBV27	TRBJ1-5	NA	CASSLGQGYQPQHF
TRBV28	TRBJ2-3	NA	CASSLFRLGVTDTQYF
TRBV28	TRBJ2-1	TRBD1	CASSKTGNWYNEQFF
TRBV14	TRBJ1-6	TRBD1	CASSQDLFIVDRDSPLHF
TRBV5-1	TRBJ2-3	TRBD2	CASSRVAGADADTQYF
TRBV9	TRBJ2-2	TRBD2	CASSEGTSGYTGELFF
TRBV20-1	TRBJ1-2	NA	CSARGAVNTF
TRBV5-1	TRBJ2-7	NA	CASSLRQGSYEQYF
TRBV5-1	TRBJ1-1	NA	CASSQGVLNTEAFF
TRBV3-1/TRBV3-2	TRBJ1-2	TRBD1	CASSQVDRGLSNGYTF
TRBV11-1	TRBJ1-1	TRBD1	CASSLGPAGGTEAFF
TRBV28	TRBJ1-5	NA	CASSLLGGQPQHF
TRBV4-1	TRBJ1-4	TRBD1	CASSQVQGAESATNEKLFF
TRBV5-1	TRBJ2-1	TRBD2	CASNLVTSGRGNEQFF
TRBV12-3/TRBV12-4	TRBJ2-7	NA	CASRSGTSYEQYF
TRBV28	TRBJ1-2	NA	CASRSGASDGYGYTF
TRBV15	TRBJ2-1	TRBD2	CATSRDSSLLFAGGFLTEQFF
TRBV5-6	TRBJ1-2	TRBD1	CASSLLQGTYGYTF
TRBV28	TRBJ1-2	NA	CASSRIPLTGIFYGYTF
TRBV6-5	TRBJ1-1	TRBD1	CASSSSDRGLDTEAFF
TRBV6-2/TRBV6-3	TRBJ2-7	TRBD2	CASSTAGGLMDEQYF
TRBV3-1/TRBV3-2	TRBJ1-5	TRBD1	CASSQGTGHSNQPQHF
TRBV29-1	TRBJ1-1	TRBD1	CSVEWAGGTEAFF